The clone carrying this TCR beta chain showed up just a few times. Graves' hyperthyroidism qualified as stable when ophthalmopathy did not progress within 18 months. The sample comes from a study of T cells in Graves' hyperthyroidism and ophthalmopathy. Study context: Blood from the periphery was taken at initial diagnosis, before any treatment.

Amplified TCR beta CDR3 regions came from RNA transcripts. TCR CDR3 underwent first-round RT-PCR with the HTBI primer set. TCRdb re-called the multiplex PCR reads with MiXCR, one entry per CDR3 protein. Among 200,000 or so distinct CDR3 sequences, less than 20% were seen once, and the ten largest hold approximately 56%. The germline V gene encodes CDR1 DFQATT and CDR2 SNEGSKA (reference sequence). V shed 3 bases, J shed 7 bases, and the junction held 8 bases outside the gene matches. This CDR3 is built from 14 residues. Material for sequencing was blood. The V and J genes are TRBV20-1 and TRBJ2-1, with 8 bases matching TRBD2. This sequence originates from a woman aged 50 to 60 with Graves' hyperthyroidism. The CDR3 is CSASSGTRENEQFF. The CDR3 nucleotides are TGCAGTGCTAGTTCAGGGACTAGAGAAAATGAGCAGTTCTTC.